This T cell receptor (beta chain) was profiled in a study of blood T cells in healthy people across ages. Trimming removed 5 bases from V and 4 bases from J; junction bases left unmatched: 10. The CDR3 extends over 16 amino acids. The germline V gene encodes CDR1 MNHEY and CDR2 SVGAGI. Using a J-beta primer mix together with a sample-barcoded 5' primer, a second PCR was run for roughly 7 to 12 cycles. Per-sample output comprised a minimum of 2.5 million paired-end reads containing CDR3. TCRdb re-analysed the 5' RACE reads in MiXCR, keeping a single row per CDR3 protein. The sample holds about 2 million distinct CDR3 sequences, just under 50% seen once. About this clonotype: Its specificity is unknown.

Drawing of peripheral blood yielded 8.5 to 10 milliliters from each donor. Every sample had a minimum of 6.5 million PBMCs isolated. Study findings and constraints: Age advanced and TCR beta diversity per million T cells fell, roughly linearly.

The gene calls are TRBV6-5 and TRBJ2-3; 9 nucleotides align to TRBD2. The TCR comes from a woman in her forties in good health. Sequencing was done on a sample of blood. This CDR3 is CASSRSPGLAADTQYF. The DNA of the CDR3 is TGTGCCAGCAGTCGATCCCCGGGACTAGCAGCAGATACGCAGTATTTT.